A single sample gave rise to the 21 T cell receptor beta chains below, sequenced in a study of cytomegalovirus exposure and HLA in healthy donors. The primer mix had 60 Vbeta and 13 Jbeta primers. The data were produced by immunoSEQ multiplex PCR, yet TCRdb's version contains in-frame clones alone and is incomplete. Recorded for this sample: about 38,000 clones. Material: PBMCs. Source of these receptors: a man aged 35-49 years in good health and CMV-seropositive.

The chain uses TRBV7-9 and TRBJ1-1; 7 bases fit TRBD1. There are 14 residues in the CDR3. Germline V gene lookup returns CDR1 SEHNR and CDR2 FQNEAQ (reference sequence). The trim removed 5 bases at V and 1 base at J, leaving 4 bases unmatched. DNA for the CDR3: TGTGCCAGCAGCCTCGGGACAGCGAACACTGAAGCTTTCTTT. Amino acid sequence: CASSLGTANTEAFF.

The J gene is TRBJ1-3, the V gene TRBV7-2; D gene ambiguous. The length of the CDR3 is 15 residues. From germline, CDR1 is SGHTA and CDR2 FQGNSA. The germline V and J ends were trimmed by 2 bases and 0 bases, with 8 bases remaining between them. The CDR3 sequence is CASSLSSSSGNTIYF. In DNA, the CDR3 is TGTGCCAGCAGCTTAAGTTCGAGCTCTGGAAACACCATATATTTT.

J is TRBJ2-5 and V is TRBV14, with 7 bases identical to TRBD1. CDR1 is SGHDN and CDR2 is FVKESK in the germline V gene. The CDR3 runs 13 residues. V dropped 6 bases and J dropped 5; count of bases not matched to a gene: 6. Here the CDR3 DNA reads TGTGCCAGCAGGTCCACAGGGGAGGAGACCCAGTACTTC. Protein sequence: CASRSTGEETQYF.

The chain couples TRBV9 to TRBJ2-7; the D gene is possibly TRBD2 (6 bases). Germline V gene sequence: CDR1 SGDLS, CDR2 YYNGEE. The CDR3 consists of 13 residues. V was clipped by 3 bases and J by 7 bases, with 14 bases between them. The CDR3 loop is CASSAVDRGEQYF. The CDR3 bases are TGTGCCAGCAGCGCAGTCGACCGGGGGGAGCAGTACTTC.

The chain uses TRBV5-1 and TRBJ1-1; 10 bases are a match to TRBD1. The V gene's germline CDR1 is SGHRS and CDR2 YFSETQ. V was clipped by 7 bases and J by 0 bases; unmatched bases: 12. The CDR3 extends over 17 amino acids. In DNA form, the CDR3 reads TGCGCCAGCGGGACAGGGGACACACGGGCATTGAACACTGAAGCTTTCTTT. The encoded protein is CASGTGDTRALNTEAFF. Filled out from reference TRBV5-1 and TRBJ1-1, the complete variable domain reads KAGVTQTPRYLIKTRGQQVTLSCSPISGHRSVSWYQQTPGQGLQFLFEYFSETQRNKGNFPGRFSGRQFSNSRSEMNVSTLELGDSALYLCASGTGDTRALNTEAFFGQGTRLTVV.

The V and J genes are TRBV2 and TRBJ2-1; TRBD2 aligns across 7 bases. Trimming cost V 4 bases and J 5 bases; bases outside gene matches: 5. CDR1 is SNHLY, CDR2 FYNNEI, per germline. This CDR3 has 14 residues. In DNA, the CDR3 is TGTGCCAGCAGTGTAGGCGGGAGTAACAATGAGCAGTTCTTC. Amino acid sequence: CASSVGGSNNEQFF.

The CDR3, as DNA: TGTGCCTGGAGTCCCCAGAGGTCCGGGGAGCTGTTTTTT. This codes for CAWSPQRSGELFF. The genes are TRBV30 and TRBJ2-2; no reliable D call. CDR1 and CDR2 (germline): GTSNPN, SVGIG (reference sequence). V shed 2 bases and J shed 6 bases, with 10 bases lying between them. The CDR3 has 13 residues. The variable domain in full, with the rest retrieved from reference TRBV30 and TRBJ2-2, is SQTIHQWPATLVQPVGSPLSLECTVEGTSNPNLYWYRQAAGRGLQLLFYSVGIGQISSEVPQNLSASRPQDRQFILSSKKLLLSDSGFYLCAWSPQRSGELFFGEGSRLTVL.

V gene TRBV18 combines with J gene TRBJ2-5; D is unclear. Germline V lookup: CDR1 KGHSH, CDR2 LQKENI. V dropped 6 bases and J dropped 2 bases, with 10 bases sitting between them. This CDR3 region has 13 residues. CDR3 loop: CASSRSLQETQYF. CDR3 bases: TGTGCCAGCTCCCGGAGTCTTCAAGAGACCCAGTACTTC.

The chain couples TRBV30 to TRBJ2-7; D is perhaps TRBD1 (5 bases). The CDR3 extends over 14 amino acids. The germline V and J ends were trimmed by 3 bases and 2 bases, with 14 bases remaining between them. Germline CDR1 is GTSNPN and CDR2 is SVGIG (reference sequence). The CDR3 DNA follows: TGTGCCTGGAGCAAAGACAGTCTCCCCTACGAGCAGTACTTC. Amino acids: CAWSKDSLPYEQYF. Supplemented by reference TRBV30 and TRBJ2-7, the full variable domain reads SQTIHQWPATLVQPVGSPLSLECTVEGTSNPNLYWYRQAAGRGLQLLFYSVGIGQISSEVPQNLSASRPQDRQFILSSKKLLLSDSGFYLCAWSKDSLPYEQYFGPGTRLTVT.

The CDR3 bases are TGTGCCAGCAGTTCGGGACTTACAACGCGGGAGCAGTACTTC. This sequence encodes CASSSGLTTREQYF. The rearrangement joins TRBV6-5 to TRBJ2-7; possibly TRBD2 for D (6 bases). CDR3 size: 14 residues. V was shortened by 4 bases and J by 7 bases, with 17 bases between the two germline ends. The germline V gene has CDR1 MNHEY and CDR2 SVGAGI.

This CDR3 reads CASSSTGRGYNEQFF. CDR3 bases: TGTGCCAGCAGCTCTACAGGGAGGGGCTACAATGAGCAGTTCTTC. This sequence joins TRBV11-1 and TRBJ2-1; a weak D match, TRBD2 (7 bases). The germline gives CDR1 SGHAT, CDR2 FQDESV (reference sequence). V was pared by 4 bases and J by 3 bases, with 13 bases between. The CDR3 is 15 residues long.

This chain links TRBV7-9 with TRBJ2-3, with D possibly being TRBD1 (7 bases). The CDR3 spans 15 residues. V lost 7 bases to trimming and J lost 2 bases, with 16 bases between them. Germline assignment: CDR1 SEHNR and CDR2 FQNEAQ (reference sequence). Here the CDR3 reads CASTPGGLHTDTQYF. Written as DNA, the CDR3 is TGTGCCAGCACCCCAGGGGGACTCCACACAGATACGCAGTATTTT.

The V call is TRBV27, the J call TRBJ1-4; maybe TRBD1 (6 bases). V lost 6 bases, J lost 8 bases, and 16 bases lay in between. This CDR3 is 14 amino acids long. CDR1 is MNHEY, CDR2 SMNVEV, per germline (reference sequence). DNA for the CDR3: TGTGCCAGCAGACCGACAGGCATGGGAGAAAAACTGTTTTTT. Its translation is CASRPTGMGEKLFF.

The V and J genes are TRBV5-1 and TRBJ1-1, with TRBD1 matching 9 bases. Losses at the gene ends were 0 bases for V and 5 bases for J; bases not matched to a gene: 2. This CDR3 is 14 amino acids long. CDR1 and CDR2 (germline): SGHRS, YFSETQ. CDR3 coding DNA: TGCGCCAGCAGCTTGGGACAGGGGGGGACTGAAGCTTTCTTT. This sequence encodes CASSLGQGGTEAFF.

The chain recombines TRBV30 with TRBJ2-7, with D perhaps TRBD2 (6 bases). Germline loops: CDR1 GTSNPN, CDR2 SVGIG (reference sequence). This CDR3 comprises 16 residues. V gave up 0 bases and J gave up 0 bases, with 15 bases separating them. The CDR3 DNA reads TGTGCCTGGAGTGTAAGGTCTAGCGCCTACTCCTACGAGCAGTACTTC. Translation: CAWSVRSSAYSYEQYF.

The chain carries TRBV12-5 and TRBJ1-4; D gene ambiguous. V lost 3 bases to trimming and J lost 0 bases, with 5 bases between them. The CDR3 totals 14 residues. Looked up from germline, CDR1 is LGHNT and CDR2 is FRNRAP. In DNA, the CDR3 is TGTGCTAGTGGTTTCGACTCAACTAATGAAAAACTGTTTTTT. Residues: CASGFDSTNEKLFF.

The rearrangement joins TRBV19 to TRBJ1-5; the match to TRBD1 covers 11 bases. CDR1 and CDR2 (germline): LNHDA, SQIVND (reference sequence). The length of the CDR3 is 15 residues. V was clipped by 4 bases and J by 5 bases; unmatched bases: 4. The CDR3 reads CASSTWTGGDQPQHF. The DNA of the CDR3 is TGTGCCAGTAGTACCTGGACAGGGGGCGATCAGCCCCAGCATTTT.

J is TRBJ2-1 and V is TRBV5-1; no clear D. From germline, CDR1 is SGHRS and CDR2 YFSETQ. The CDR3 consists of 14 residues. V was trimmed by 4 bases and J by 10 bases, leaving 18 bases between them. CDR3 coding DNA: TGCGCCAGCAGCCCGGCGGCGGCATCCGGGGAGCAGTTCTTC. This gives the protein CASSPAAASGEQFF.

The chain combines TRBV29-1 with TRBJ1-1; D not certain. The CDR3 sequence is 13 residues long. Trimming pared 2 bases from V and 1 base from J, leaving 8 bases between. Germline V gene data show CDR1 as SQVTM and CDR2 as ANQGSEA. CDR3 loop: CSVESGENTEAFF. The CDR3 DNA reads TGCAGCGTTGAATCCGGGGAGAACACTGAAGCTTTCTTT. Combining the CDR3 with reference TRBV29-1 and TRBJ1-1 gives the whole variable domain SAVISQKPSRDICQRGTSLTIQCQVDSQVTMMFWYRQQPGQSLTLIATANQGSEATYESGFVIDKFPISRPNLTFSTLTVSNMSPEDSSIYLCSVESGENTEAFFGQGTRLTVV.

The chain employs TRBV4-1 and TRBJ1-1, with 7 bases lining up with TRBD1. The junction had 13 bases not matched to a gene; V was cut back by 3 bases and J by 6 bases. Germline lookup yields CDR1 MGHRA and CDR2 YSYEKL. This CDR3 has 16 amino acids. For the CDR3, the DNA is TGCGCCAGCAGCCACAAATTAGGACAGGCTGGTGCTGAAGCTTTCTTT. Translated, it gives CASSHKLGQAGAEAFF.

This rearrangement joins TRBV6-1 to TRBJ2-2; maybe TRBD2 (6 bases). Germline CDR1 is MNHNS and CDR2 is SASEGT. The CDR3 extends over 15 amino acids. Trimming pared 4 bases from V and 6 bases from J, leaving 15 bases between. The CDR3 sequence is CASSAMGLGPGELFF. The CDR3 DNA reads as TGTGCCAGCAGTGCAATGGGACTCGGGCCCGGGGAGCTGTTTTTT.